This T cell receptor (beta chain) came from a study of control samples from healthy donors and cancer patients. The germline CDR1 and CDR2 sequences are DFQATT and SNEGSKA (reference sequence). V was trimmed by 6 bases and J by 5 bases, leaving 7 bases between them. This CDR3 has 10 amino acids. Some clones are missing from TCRdb's copy, which holds only in-frame ones; the method was immunoSEQ multiplex PCR. The table includes about 61,000 clones, around 90% detected once. Specimen: PBMCs. V and J are TRBV20-1 and TRBJ2-5; D is uncertain. This sequence was found in a man aged 55 to 70 with colorectal cancer. CDR3 nucleotides: TGCAGTGCCCTTTTTGAGACCCAGTACTTC. It yields the protein CSALFETQYF.